This T cell receptor beta chain was found in a study of regulatory T cells in long-lasting Graves disease. Study-level findings and limits: Segments TRBV28, TRBJ1-2 and TRBJ2-5 showed preferential usage in persistent disease. Thyroid tissue was not sampled; only peripheral blood was.

The time point here: newly diagnosed GD, antithyroid drugs for less than 3 months. RNA extracted from PBMCs served as the sequencing template. The TCR beta library used iRepertoire HTBI primers with Arm-PCR amplification of CDR3. Each CDR3 protein is one row after TCRdb ran MiXCR on the multiplex PCR reads. The sample yields about 530,000 distinct CDR3 sequences, about 16% seen once. Germline-derived CDR1 and CDR2 are LGHDT and YNNKEL (reference sequence). This CDR3 has 13 residues. Deletions cut 7 bases from V and 5 bases from J, with 13 bases between. This clonotype has a count of ten or more. Its antigen is not known. These data were also reused for a study on T cells in Graves' hyperthyroidism and ophthalmopathy.

The material sequenced was peripheral blood mononuclear cells (PBMCs), taken at new diagnosis, from a patient treated with antithyroid drugs. This clonotype was sampled from a woman aged 40 to 65 with Graves disease. The chain joins TRBV3-1 to TRBJ2-3; D is undetermined. CDR3 DNA: TGTGCCAGCATCCCCAGCTGGGGAGATACGCAGTATTTT. It yields the protein CASIPSWGDTQYF.